The 10 T cell receptor beta chains below all came from one sample that was sequenced in a study of CD8+ T cells in alopecia areata. Once RNA had been extracted, it was reverse transcribed into cDNA to act as the sequencing template. Measured with immunoSEQ multiplex PCR; TCRdb has only the in-frame clones, and not every one. The sample has under 110,000 clones, 50% to 60% seen once; the top ten hold 16%. Described treatment: oral pan-JAK inhibitor, 5-10 mg twice daily. Sequencing was performed on CD8+ T cells sorted from blood, taken around week 55, from a patient treated with tofacitinib. The source is a human donor with alopecia areata.

The V and J genes are TRBV7-2 and TRBJ1-6; D is ambiguous. Between the trimmed V and J ends, which lost 0 bases and 2 bases, there was a span of 11 bases. The CDR3 is 17 residues long. Germline CDR1 reads SGHTA; CDR2 reads FQGNSA. The CDR3 region is CASSLASGEAYNSPLHF. The CDR3 DNA is TGTGCCAGCAGCTTAGCGTCCGGGGAGGCCTATAATTCACCCCTCCACTTT.

This clone occurred a few times. This chain joins TRBV9 and TRBJ2-1; 9 bases align to TRBD2. Trimming removed 0 bases from V and 7 bases from J; junction bases left unmatched: 11. Germline values: CDR1 SGDLS, CDR2 YYNGEE. The CDR3 consists of 17 residues. CDR3 amino acids: CASSVDSGGTVSNEQFF. For the CDR3, the DNA is TGTGCCAGCAGCGTAGATAGCGGGGGTACTGTAAGTAATGAGCAGTTCTTC.

The rearrangement joins TRBV14 to TRBJ2-6; a possible D gene is TRBD1 (6 bases). The CDR3 length is 19 residues. V gave up 5 bases and J gave up 0 bases, with 20 bases separating them. Germline V gene sequence: CDR1 SGHDN, CDR2 FVKESK. Here the CDR3 reads CASSDTSGHTNSGANVLTF. The CDR3 bases are TGTGCCAGCAGCGACACCTCGGGACACACGAACTCTGGGGCCAACGTCCTGACTTTC. Full variable domain (remainder filled in from reference TRBV14 and TRBJ2-6): EAGVTQFPSHSVIEKGQTVTLRCDPISGHDNLYWYRRVMGKEIKFLLHFVKESKQDESGMPNNRFLAERTGGTYSTLKVQPAELEDSGVYFCASSDTSGHTNSGANVLTFGAGSRLTVL.

This clone has just one count. J is TRBJ2-1 and V is TRBV13; possible D gene TRBD2, 6 bases. Germline CDR1 reads PRHDT; CDR2 reads FYEKMQ (reference sequence). The germline V and J ends were trimmed by 9 bases and 0 bases, with 15 bases remaining between them. This CDR3 region has 15 residues. CDR3 nucleotide sequence: TGTGCCAGTGGAGGAGGGCCGAGCTCCTACAATGAGCAGTTCTTC. This sequence encodes CASGGGPSSYNEQFF.

The chain recombines TRBV29-1 with TRBJ2-1; 10 bases are shared with TRBD1. CDR1 is SQVTM, CDR2 ANQGSEA, per germline. The CDR3 is made up of 15 amino acids. The V gene end was trimmed by 0 bases and the J gene end by 7 bases; junction bases not matched to a gene: 6. DNA for the CDR3: TGCAGCGTTGAAGACCGGGACAGGGGAGAAAATGAGCAGTTCTTC. It encodes CSVEDRDRGENEQFF.

V usage is TRBV25-1 and J usage is TRBJ1-2; 9 positions match TRBD1. Germline V gives CDR1 MGHDK, CDR2 SYGVNS. This CDR3 has 13 residues. V trimming: 2 bases; J trimming: 7 bases; junction bases outside the gene matches: 2. This chain's CDR3 is CASSEGQGFGYTF. The CDR3 region has the DNA TGTGCCAGCAGTGAAGGACAGGGGTTTGGCTACACCTTC.

The rearrangement joins TRBV27 to TRBJ2-3; 12 bases align to TRBD2. V lost 6 bases and J lost 2; bases outside the gene matches: 3. Germline V gene data show CDR1 as MNHEY and CDR2 as SMNVEV (reference sequence). This CDR3 has 15 residues. The CDR3 DNA is TGTGCCAGCAGCCGGACTAGCGGGAACACAGATACGCAGTATTTT. It codes for CASSRTSGNTDTQYF.

This clone was recorded a few times. The CDR3 nucleotides read TGTGCCAGCAGTGGGTTTGGGCCAGACGGATCTGGGGCCAACGTCCTGACTTTC. It encodes CASSGFGPDGSGANVLTF. This chain connects TRBV11-2 to TRBJ2-6; no definite D call. Trimming left V 6 bases short and J 1 base short, with 19 bases between. The germline V gene encodes CDR1 SGHAT and CDR2 FQNNGV. CDR3 size: 18 residues.

This chain uses TRBV4-1 with TRBJ1-1; D is perhaps TRBD1 (5 bases). This CDR3 region has 15 residues. The germline CDR1 and CDR2 sequences are MGHRA and YSYEKL. Trimming cost V 0 bases and J 5 bases, with 13 bases left between them. The CDR3 region is CASSQENGGRTEAFF. In DNA form, the CDR3 reads TGCGCCAGCAGCCAAGAAAACGGGGGAAGGACTGAAGCTTTCTTT.

V usage is TRBV13 and J usage is TRBJ2-4, with 7 positions matching TRBD1. V lost 4 bases and J lost 3; bases outside the gene matches: 3. Germline V gene sequence: CDR1 PRHDT, CDR2 FYEKMQ (reference sequence). CDR3 length: 14 residues. The CDR3 loop reads CASSSGTVKNIQYF. DNA of the CDR3: TGTGCCAGCAGCTCCGGGACAGTCAAAAACATTCAGTACTTC. Full variable domain (outside the CDR3, taken from reference TRBV13 and TRBJ2-4): AAGVIQSPRHLIKEKRETATLKCYPIPRHDTVYWYQQGPGQDPQFLISFYEKMQSDKGSIPDRFSAQQFSDYHSELNMSSLELGDSALYFCASSSGTVKNIQYFGAGTRLSVL.